Following are 30 T cell receptor beta chains from one sample sequenced in a study of blood T cell repertoires in COVID-19. The assay was immunoSEQ multiplex PCR, and TCRdb's table has in-frame clones only and misses some. The sample holds around 250,000 clones, around 88% seen once. Sequenced material: PBMCs or T cells enriched from blood (not recorded which). These receptors came from a woman aged 40 to 50 with acute COVID-19.

The chain recombines TRBV5-6 with TRBJ2-1; 11 bases agree with TRBD2. Germline V CDR1 and CDR2: SGHDT, YYEEEE. This CDR3 spans 16 amino acids. V was clipped by 4 bases and J by 4 bases; unmatched bases: 7. DNA of the CDR3: TGTGCCAGCAGCCGTCAAGGGACTAGCGGTTACAATGAGCAGTTCTTC. It is translated as CASSRQGTSGYNEQFF.

The CDR3 DNA reads as TGTGTAATTGGGCGCACTGAAGCTTTCTTT. Protein: CVIGRTEAFF. This chain joins TRBV12-3 or TRBV12-4 and TRBJ1-1; D not certain. The CDR3 length is 10 residues.

This clone was recorded once. The genes are TRBV7-9 and TRBJ1-2, with 7 bases aligning to TRBD1. Germline V gene sequence: CDR1 SEHNR, CDR2 FQNEAQ (reference sequence). J lost 7 bases, V lost 2 bases, and 13 bases had no gene match. CDR3 length equals 16 residues. CDR3 amino acids: CASSLKNPGTEPGYTF. In nucleotides, the CDR3 is TGTGCCAGCAGCTTAAAAAACCCCGGGACAGAGCCTGGCTACACCTTC.

The V and J genes are TRBV5-4 and TRBJ1-2; 10 nucleotides align to TRBD1. Trimming at V came to 4 bases and at J to 8 bases, leaving 11 bases not matched to a gene. This CDR3 contains 15 residues. Germline CDR1 is SGHNT and CDR2 is YYREEE (reference sequence). In nucleotides, the CDR3 is TGTGCCAGCAGCGCCGGGACAGGGGAGTTTTACGGCTACACCTTC. This translates into CASSAGTGEFYGYTF.

V usage is TRBV5-8 and J usage is TRBJ1-2; 10 bases agree with TRBD1. CDR3 length: 13 residues. J gave up 4 bases and V 4 bases, and 1 base lay outside the gene matches. The germline gives CDR1 SGHTS, CDR2 YDEGEE. CDR3: CASSRDRGYGYTF. The DNA of the CDR3 is TGTGCCAGCAGCCGGGACAGGGGCTATGGCTACACCTTC.

This rearrangement joins TRBV9 to TRBJ1-4, with TRBD1 matching over 9 bases. The CDR3 contains 15 residues. The V and J ends lost 0 bases and 7 bases, in that order; junction bases with no gene match: 4. The germline V gene has CDR1 SGDLS and CDR2 YYNGEE. The CDR3 DNA is TGTGCCAGCAGCGTAGCTACAGGGGGCGGTGAAAAACTGTTTTTT. This encodes CASSVATGGGEKLFF. The whole variable domain, remainder taken from reference TRBV9 and TRBJ1-4, is DSGVTQTPKHLITATGQRVTLRCSPRSGDLSVYWYQQSLDQGLQFLIQYYNGEERAKGNILERFSAQQFPDLHSELNLSSLELGDSALYFCASSVATGGGEKLFFGSGTQLSVL.

This chain uses TRBV28 with TRBJ2-5, with a possible D match to TRBD2 (6 bases). The V end was cut by 2 bases, the J end by 9 bases, with 10 bases between. Germline CDR1 MDHEN, CDR2 SYDVKM. The CDR3 length is 12 residues. CDR3 nucleotide sequence: TGTGCCAGCAGTTTAACAAGGAGGGCCCAGTACTTC. Its protein product is CASSLTRRAQYF.

The chain couples TRBV29-1 to TRBJ1-1; the match to TRBD1 covers 8 bases. The germline V gene encodes CDR1 SQVTM and CDR2 ANQGSEA. The CDR3 runs 13 residues. V was pared by 6 bases and J by 6 bases, with 9 bases of the junction left unmatched. The CDR3 DNA is TGCAGCGTCATACGACAGGGGTTGTCTGAAGCTTTCTTT. It encodes CSVIRQGLSEAFF. Variable domain in full (rest from reference TRBV29-1 and TRBJ1-1): SAVISQKPSRDICQRGTSLTIQCQVDSQVTMMFWYRQQPGQSLTLIATANQGSEATYESGFVIDKFPISRPNLTFSTLTVSNMSPEDSSIYLCSVIRQGLSEAFFGQGTRLTVV.

This chain uses TRBV5-1 with TRBJ2-1; TRBD1 is a possible D gene (6 bases). Germline V lookup: CDR1 SGHRS, CDR2 YFSETQ. The V gene lost 4 bases and the J gene lost 2 bases, with 10 bases spanning the gap. This CDR3 spans 14 amino acids. In nucleotides, the CDR3 is TGCGCCAGCAGCAGGGACACCGCCTACAATGAGCAGTTCTTC. This sequence encodes CASSRDTAYNEQFF.

This rearrangement joins TRBV9 to TRBJ1-2; D may be TRBD1 (6 bases). Germline assignment: CDR1 SGDLS and CDR2 YYNGEE. CDR3 length: 14 amino acids. The V and J ends lost 4 bases and 3 bases respectively, with 13 bases between them. In DNA form, the CDR3 reads TGTGCCAGCAGCCCGACAGGTGCAGACTATGGCTACACCTTC. Its translation: CASSPTGADYGYTF.

J is TRBJ2-3 and V is TRBV24-1, with 10 nucleotides matching TRBD2. The CDR3 is 15 residues long. After removal of 5 bases from V and 0 bases from J, the junction contained 1 base not matched to a gene. CDR1 and CDR2 from the germline V gene are KGHDR and SFDVKD. CDR3 nucleotide sequence: TGTGCCACCAGTGTACTAGCGGGAAGCACAGATACGCAGTATTTT. Translated, it gives CATSVLAGSTDTQYF.

This chain connects TRBV7-9 to TRBJ2-1; TRBD2 matches at 8 bases. This CDR3 contains 16 residues. The V gene end was trimmed by 4 bases and the J gene end by 6 bases; junction bases not matched to a gene: 11. In germline, CDR1 is SEHNR, CDR2 FQNEAQ (reference sequence). CDR3 residues: CASSSRAGGPTNEQFF. Here the CDR3 DNA reads TGTGCCAGCAGCTCCCGTGCGGGAGGACCTACCAATGAGCAGTTCTTC.

The rearrangement uses TRBV11-2 and TRBJ2-1; no clear D gene. Trimming left V 8 bases short and J 5 bases short, with 13 bases between. CDR3 length equals 13 residues. The germline CDR1 and CDR2 sequences are SGHAT and FQNNGV. CDR3 sequence: CASSSYRNNEQFF. The CDR3 nucleotides read TGTGCCAGCTCTAGTTATCGGAACAATGAGCAGTTCTTC.

The chain has TRBV2 and TRBJ2-1; 7 positions match TRBD2. Germline CDR1 and CDR2: SNHLY and FYNNEI. This CDR3 comprises 14 residues. V was pared by 10 bases and J by 0 bases, with 6 bases of the junction left unmatched. The CDR3 DNA follows: TGTGCCACCGGGAGGTTGAGCTCCTACAATGAGCAGTTCTTC. It encodes CATGRLSSYNEQFF.

The rearrangement links TRBV3-1 (or the pseudogene TRBV3-2) to TRBJ1-5; a weak D match, TRBD1 (6 bases). Germline values: CDR1 LGHDT, CDR2 YNNKEL (reference sequence). This CDR3 is 20 amino acids long. V shed 6 bases and J shed 2 bases, with 29 bases lying between them. The DNA of the CDR3 is TGTGCCAGCAGTCAACCAACTATCAGGGGAAGGGGTAAGCGCAATCAGCCCCAGCATTTT. It encodes CASSQPTIRGRGKRNQPQHF.

V gene TRBV11-2 combines with J gene TRBJ2-1, with a possible D match to TRBD2 (5 bases). V was cut by 3 bases and J by 3 bases, with 6 bases left in between. This CDR3 spans 13 amino acids. Germline CDR1 is SGHAT and CDR2 is FQNNGV. The CDR3 nucleotides read TGTGCCAGCAGCTTGACTAACTACAATGAGCAGTTCTTC. This sequence encodes CASSLTNYNEQFF.

This rearrangement joins TRBV3-1 (or the pseudogene TRBV3-2) to TRBJ1-1; 9 bases map to TRBD1. CDR3 size: 16 residues. Germline V gene data show CDR1 as LGHDT and CDR2 as YNNKEL (reference sequence). V dropped 4 bases and J dropped 5; count of bases not matched to a gene: 11. This CDR3 reads CASSPRQGVKGTEAFF. Here the CDR3 DNA reads TGTGCCAGCAGCCCTAGACAGGGGGTAAAGGGGACTGAAGCTTTCTTT.

The chain recombines TRBV5-1 with TRBJ1-4; tentatively, D is TRBD1 (5 bases). The germline V and J ends were trimmed by 0 bases and 1 base, with 19 bases remaining between them. The CDR3 runs to 19 residues. Germline V lookup: CDR1 SGHRS, CDR2 YFSETQ. The chain's CDR3 is CASSLGRINSRVTNEKLFF. The DNA for the CDR3 is TGCGCCAGCAGCTTGGGCCGAATCAACAGCAGGGTAACTAATGAAAAACTGTTTTTT.

V usage is TRBV28 and J usage is TRBJ1-4; unclear D gene. With 8 bases removed from V and 3 bases from J, the gap between germline ends came to 10 bases. The V gene's germline CDR1 is MDHEN and CDR2 SYDVKM. The CDR3 spans 13 residues. DNA of the CDR3: TGTGCCAGCTCAGGCTCTGCTAATGAAAAACTGTTTTTT. Encoded protein: CASSGSANEKLFF.

The chain links TRBV27 to TRBJ2-5, with D possibly matching TRBD2 (6 bases). CDR1 is MNHEY, CDR2 SMNVEV, per germline (reference sequence). The CDR3 covers 15 residues. V gave up 4 bases and J gave up 2 bases, with 14 bases separating them. This chain's CDR3 is CASSSFFGGQETQYF. The CDR3 DNA reads as TGTGCCAGCAGTTCTTTCTTTGGGGGGCAAGAGACCCAGTACTTC.

CDR3 sequence: CATSRDMGGSNEKLFF. The CDR3 region has the DNA TGTGCCACCAGCAGAGATATGGGGGGTTCTAATGAAAAACTGTTTTTT. The chain employs TRBV15 and TRBJ1-4; weak D call: TRBD1 (5 bases). Trimming took off 0 bases at V and 3 bases at J, with 11 bases between the two ends. This CDR3 is 16 amino acids long. Germline loops: CDR1 LNHNV, CDR2 YYDKDF (reference sequence).

The CDR3 DNA follows: TGTGCCAGTAGTATAGGGCCCGCCTTACAGGGGAGGATCAACTATGGCTACACCTTC. It specifies CASSIGPALQGRINYGYTF. The gene calls are TRBV19 and TRBJ1-2, with TRBD1 matching over 7 bases. CDR3 length: 19 residues. In germline, CDR1 is LNHDA, CDR2 SQIVND (reference sequence). The J segment lost 2 bases and the V segment lost 1 base, leaving 16 bases of the junction unmatched. Complete variable domain (other parts from reference TRBV19 and TRBJ1-2): DGGITQSPKYLFRKEGQNVTLSCEQNLNHDAMYWYRQDPGQGLRLIYYSQIVNDFQKGDIAEGYSVSREKKESFPLTVTSAQKNPTAFYLCASSIGPALQGRINYGYTFGSGTRLTVV.

The V gene is TRBV7-9, the J gene TRBJ2-1; the match to TRBD2 covers 8 bases. This CDR3 spans 18 amino acids. The germline gives CDR1 SEHNR, CDR2 FQNEAQ (reference sequence). V trimming: 4 bases; J trimming: 0 bases; junction bases outside the gene matches: 11. The CDR3 spells CASSSYGWSGSSYNEQFF. The CDR3 bases are TGTGCCAGCAGCTCTTATGGCTGGAGCGGGAGCTCCTACAATGAGCAGTTCTTC.

The CDR3 nucleotides are TGTGCCAGTAGTATAGACTTGACAGGGAGTACAGATACGCAGTATTTT. Its protein is CASSIDLTGSTDTQYF. The chain combines TRBV19 with TRBJ2-3; 7 bases agree with TRBD1. The V gene end was trimmed by 0 bases and the J gene end by 3 bases; junction bases not matched to a gene: 6. CDR1 and CDR2 (germline): LNHDA, SQIVND (reference sequence). The CDR3 is 16 residues long.

The chain combines TRBV4-3 with TRBJ2-1; possible D gene TRBD1, 5 bases. The CDR3 loop spans 17 amino acids. Trimming removed 1 base at V and 6 bases at J, with 19 bases between. Per the germline V gene, CDR1 is LGHNA and CDR2 is YSLEER. In DNA form, the CDR3 reads TGCGCCAGCAGCCAAGGGGTCGTGACCATTGGGGCCAATGAGCAGTTCTTC. Protein product: CASSQGVVTIGANEQFF.

The chain is built from TRBV10-2 and TRBJ1-4; 8 nucleotides align to TRBD1. Germline values: CDR1 WSHSY, CDR2 SAAADI. V dropped 6 bases and J dropped 7; count of bases not matched to a gene: 7. The CDR3 sequence is 14 residues long. CDR3 DNA sequence: TGCGCCAGCAGACAGGGACAGGCAGGTGAAAAACTGTTTTTT. This encodes CASRQGQAGEKLFF.

The chain carries TRBV27 and TRBJ1-5; TRBD1 is a possible D gene (6 bases). Trimming stripped 5 bases from V and 4 bases from J, with 12 bases between. The CDR3 runs 14 residues. The germline V gene has CDR1 MNHEY and CDR2 SMNVEV (reference sequence). CDR3 protein: CASSPNRANQPQHF. The DNA for the CDR3 is TGTGCCAGCAGTCCCAACAGGGCTAATCAGCCCCAGCATTTT.

This chain links TRBV7-8 with TRBJ1-5; 7 bases align to TRBD1. Germline trimming cut 3 bases from V and 7 bases from J; bases unmatched to any gene: 3. Looked up from germline, CDR1 is SGHVS and CDR2 is FQNEAQ. The CDR3 runs 13 residues. DNA for the CDR3: TGTGCCAGCAGCTTTGGACAGGTCCAGCCCCAGCATTTT. Its protein is CASSFGQVQPQHF.

The rearrangement joins TRBV24-1 to TRBJ1-1; 8 bases map to TRBD1. The CDR3 is made up of 15 amino acids. J lost 3 bases, V lost 5 bases, and 7 bases had no gene match. Per the germline V gene, CDR1 is KGHDR and CDR2 is SFDVKD. Written as DNA, the CDR3 is TGTGCCACCAGTGGGGTCGACAGGGGTTACACTGAAGCTTTCTTT. Encoded protein: CATSGVDRGYTEAFF.

Comments on this clone: Sequence at one end of the junction differs from germline and may be a read error. The chain recombines TRBV7-7 with TRBJ2-5, with D possibly matching TRBD2 (6 bases). The CDR3 totals 16 residues. Germline CDR1 reads SSHAT; CDR2 reads FNYEAQ (reference sequence). The CDR3 DNA follows: TGTGCTAGCAGCGTGGGAGGACTTCCACCCCAAGAGACCCAGTACTTC. Translating it yields CASSVGGLPPQETQYF.